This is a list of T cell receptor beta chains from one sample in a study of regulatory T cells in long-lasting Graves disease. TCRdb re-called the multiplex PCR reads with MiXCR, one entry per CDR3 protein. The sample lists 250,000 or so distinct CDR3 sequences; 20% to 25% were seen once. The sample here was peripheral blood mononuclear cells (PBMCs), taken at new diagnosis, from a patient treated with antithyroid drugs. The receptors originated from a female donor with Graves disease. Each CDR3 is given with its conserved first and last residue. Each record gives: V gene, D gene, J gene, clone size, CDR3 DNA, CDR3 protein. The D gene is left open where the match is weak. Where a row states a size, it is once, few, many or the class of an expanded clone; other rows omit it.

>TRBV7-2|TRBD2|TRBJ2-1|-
TGTGCCAGCAGCTCGCGGGGGGGCTCGTACAATGAGCAGTTCTTC
CASSSRGGSYNEQFF
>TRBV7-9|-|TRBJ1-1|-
TGTGCCAGCAGCCTATCTTTTTCGAACACTGAAGCTTTCTTT
CASSLSFSNTEAFF
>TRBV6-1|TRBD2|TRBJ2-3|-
TGTGCCAGCAGTCCGCCCTCCCTCCTAGCGGGAGTAGGGGATACGCAGTATTTT
CASSPPSLLAGVGDTQYF
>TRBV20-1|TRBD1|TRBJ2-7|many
TGCAGTGCTAGCCATCACAGGGGGAGAGGTGGCGAGCAGTACTTC
CSASHHRGRGGEQYF
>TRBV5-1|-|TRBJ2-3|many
TGCGCCAGCAGCTTGAGACAGAGCACAGATACGCAGTATTTT
CASSLRQSTDTQYF
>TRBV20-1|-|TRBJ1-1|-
TGCAGTGCTAGAGGCCCCGGGGGGGGCACTGAAGCTTTCTTT
CSARGPGGGTEAFF
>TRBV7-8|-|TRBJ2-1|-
TGTGCCAGCAGTGATAAAGGGAACTACAATGAGCAGTTCTTC
CASSDKGNYNEQFF
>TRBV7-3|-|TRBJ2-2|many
TGTGCCAGCAGCTTCGGGGGTCCCGGGGAGCTGTTTTTT
CASSFGGPGELFF
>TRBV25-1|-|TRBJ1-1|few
TGTGCCAGCAGTGAATGGGGGGGTCAGAACACTGAAGCTTTCTTT
CASSEWGGQNTEAFF
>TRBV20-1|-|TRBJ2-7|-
TGCAGTGCGTCCCCGGGACGCCAAACCTACGAGCAGTACTTC
CSASPGRQTYEQYF
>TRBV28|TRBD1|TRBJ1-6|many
TGTGCCAGCAGCATTCGCAGGGGGGGACAAAATTCACCCCTCCACTTT
CASSIRRGGQNSPLHF
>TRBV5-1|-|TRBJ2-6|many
TGCGCCAGCAGTCGACTAGGAGGTGGGAAGGAGAGGAGGGGCTCTGGGGCCAACGTCCTGACTTTC
CASSRLGGGKERRGSGANVLTF
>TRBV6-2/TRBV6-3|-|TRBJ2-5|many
TGTGCCAGCAGTCCCCAGAGTGAAGAAGAGACCCAGTACTTC
CASSPQSEEETQYF
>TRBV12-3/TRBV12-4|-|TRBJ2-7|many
TGTGCCAGCACCGCTATAGGAGGTTCCAGCTCCTACGAGCAGTACTTC
CASTAIGGSSSYEQYF
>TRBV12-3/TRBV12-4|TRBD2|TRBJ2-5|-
TGTGCCAGCAGTTTTATCAGCGGGGGGCCTTACCAAGAGACCCAGTACTTC
CASSFISGGPYQETQYF
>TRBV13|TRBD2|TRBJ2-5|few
TGCGCCAGCAGCCACACTAGCGGCCAAGAGACCCAGTACTTC
CASSHTSGQETQYF
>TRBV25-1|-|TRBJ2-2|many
TGTGCCAGCAGTGTTTTAGCCGGCGGGGAGCTGTTTTTT
CASSVLAGGELFF
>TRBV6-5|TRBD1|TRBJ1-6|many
TGTGCCAGCAGTTACTCGGGGAGGACAGGGGTGGCACCCCTCCACTTT
CASSYSGRTGVAPLHF
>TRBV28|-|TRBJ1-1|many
TGTGCCAGCAGGGGTGCGAACACTGAAGCTTTCTTT
CASRGANTEAFF
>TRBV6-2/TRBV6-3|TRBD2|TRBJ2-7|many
TGTGCCAGCAGTTACTCGAGTCGCGGGACTAGCGGTGCCTACGAGCAGTACTTC
CASSYSSRGTSGAYEQYF
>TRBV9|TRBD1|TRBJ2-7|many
TGTGCCAGCAGCGCCATGGGACAGGGGAGAGACGAGCAGTACTTC
CASSAMGQGRDEQYF
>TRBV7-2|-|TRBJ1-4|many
TGTGCCAGCAGCTCGGGTCCCCTTAATGAAAAACTGTTTTTT
CASSSGPLNEKLFF